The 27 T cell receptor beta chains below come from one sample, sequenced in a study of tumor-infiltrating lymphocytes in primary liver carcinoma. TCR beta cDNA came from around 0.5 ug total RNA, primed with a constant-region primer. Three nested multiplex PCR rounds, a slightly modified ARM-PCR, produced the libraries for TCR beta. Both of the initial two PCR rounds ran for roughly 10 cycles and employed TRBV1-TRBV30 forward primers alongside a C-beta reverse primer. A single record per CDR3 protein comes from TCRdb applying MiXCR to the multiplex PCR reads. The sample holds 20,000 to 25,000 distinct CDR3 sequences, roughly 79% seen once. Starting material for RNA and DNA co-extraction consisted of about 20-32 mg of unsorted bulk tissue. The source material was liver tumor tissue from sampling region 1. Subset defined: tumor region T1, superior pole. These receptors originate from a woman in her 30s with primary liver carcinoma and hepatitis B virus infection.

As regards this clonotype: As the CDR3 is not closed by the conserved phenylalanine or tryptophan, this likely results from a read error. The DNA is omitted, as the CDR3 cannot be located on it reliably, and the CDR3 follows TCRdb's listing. The CDR3 here is CASSERFLYLRSNYGCTS. The chain combines TRBV6-1 with TRBJ1-2; the D call TRBD1 from the table was never checked on the DNA. CDR1 and CDR2 (germline): MNHNS, SASEGT. The CDR3 is 18 amino acids in total, end residues counted.

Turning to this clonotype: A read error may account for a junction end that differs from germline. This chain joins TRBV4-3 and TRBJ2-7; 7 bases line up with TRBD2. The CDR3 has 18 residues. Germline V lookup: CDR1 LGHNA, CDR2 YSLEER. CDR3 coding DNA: TGCGTCAGCAGCCAAGTTGTGACGGGGGGTCACATTAGCTACGAGCGGTACTTC. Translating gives CVSSQVVTGGHISYERYF.

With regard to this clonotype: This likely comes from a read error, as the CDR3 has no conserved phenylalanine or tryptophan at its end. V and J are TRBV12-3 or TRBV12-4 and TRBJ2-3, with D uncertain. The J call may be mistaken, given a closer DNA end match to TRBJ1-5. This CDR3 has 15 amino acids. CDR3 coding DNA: TGTGTCAGCAGTTTTCCCCCTCCTAGCACAGATATGCAGCATTAT. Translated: CVSSFPPPSTDMQHY.

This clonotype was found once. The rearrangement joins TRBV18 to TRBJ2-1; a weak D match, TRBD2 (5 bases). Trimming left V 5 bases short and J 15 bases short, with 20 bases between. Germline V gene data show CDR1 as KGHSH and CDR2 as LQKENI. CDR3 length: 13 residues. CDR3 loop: CASSDSENNDRFF. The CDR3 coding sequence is TGTGCCAGCTCAGATAGCGAGAACAATGATCGGTTCTTC.

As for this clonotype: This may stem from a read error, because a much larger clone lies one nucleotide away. CDR3 nucleotides: TGTGCCAGCAGTGAATGGGTTTTCTACGGGCAGTACTTC. Translation: CASSEWVFYGQYF. The gene calls are TRBV6-1 and TRBJ2-7; no reliable D call. CDR3 size: 13 residues. In germline, CDR1 is MNHNS, CDR2 SASEGT.

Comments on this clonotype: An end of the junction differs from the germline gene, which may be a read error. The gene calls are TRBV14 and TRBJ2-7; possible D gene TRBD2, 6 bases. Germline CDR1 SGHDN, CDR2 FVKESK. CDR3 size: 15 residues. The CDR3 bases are TGTGTCAGCAACCAGGCGGCGGGGACTGACTACGAGCAGTACTTT. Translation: CVSNQAAGTDYEQYF.

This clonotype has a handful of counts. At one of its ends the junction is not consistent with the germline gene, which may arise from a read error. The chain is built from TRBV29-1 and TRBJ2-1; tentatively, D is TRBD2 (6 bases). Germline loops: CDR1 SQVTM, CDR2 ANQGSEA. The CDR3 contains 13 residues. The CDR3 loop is CGVDGTGDNEQFF. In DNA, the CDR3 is TGCGGCGTTGACGGGACTGGAGACAATGAGCAGTTCTTC.

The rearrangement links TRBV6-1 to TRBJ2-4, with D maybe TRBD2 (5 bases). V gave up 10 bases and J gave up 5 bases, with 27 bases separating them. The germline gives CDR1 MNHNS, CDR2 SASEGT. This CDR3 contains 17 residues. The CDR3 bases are TGTGCCACTTGTGGGCGGAGGATCCTGGTAGCTGAAAACATTCAGTACTTC. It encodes CATCGRRILVAENIQYF.

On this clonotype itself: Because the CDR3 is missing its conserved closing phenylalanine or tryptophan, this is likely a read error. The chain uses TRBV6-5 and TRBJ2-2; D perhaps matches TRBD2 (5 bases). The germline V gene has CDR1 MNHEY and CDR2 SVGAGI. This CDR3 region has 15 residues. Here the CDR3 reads CASSPRIGFTGELFS. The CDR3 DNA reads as TGTGCCAGCAGTCCGCGGATAGGGTTCACCGGGGAACTGTTTTCT.

The CDR3 is CSTLRDNIEQFF. In DNA, the CDR3 is TGCAGCACCCTAAGGGACAACATTGAACAGTTCTTC. This chain uses TRBV29-1 with TRBJ2-1; TRBD1 is a possible D gene (6 bases). The CDR3 covers 12 residues. V was cut by 8 bases and J by 13 bases, with 21 bases left in between. Germline values: CDR1 SQVTM, CDR2 ANQGSEA.

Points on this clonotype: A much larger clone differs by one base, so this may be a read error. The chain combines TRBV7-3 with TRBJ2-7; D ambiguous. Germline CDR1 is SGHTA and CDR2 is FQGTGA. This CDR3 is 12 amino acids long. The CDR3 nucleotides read TGTGCCAGGAGCTTAAGGCGGAACGGTGGCGGCTTC. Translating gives CARSLRRNGGGF.

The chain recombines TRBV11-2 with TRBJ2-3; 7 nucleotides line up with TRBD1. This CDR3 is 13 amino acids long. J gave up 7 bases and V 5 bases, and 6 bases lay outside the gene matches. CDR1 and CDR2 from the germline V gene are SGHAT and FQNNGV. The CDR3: CASSVSRGNTQYF. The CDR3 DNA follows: TGTGCCAGCAGCGTCTCCAGGGGGAATACGCAGTATTTT.

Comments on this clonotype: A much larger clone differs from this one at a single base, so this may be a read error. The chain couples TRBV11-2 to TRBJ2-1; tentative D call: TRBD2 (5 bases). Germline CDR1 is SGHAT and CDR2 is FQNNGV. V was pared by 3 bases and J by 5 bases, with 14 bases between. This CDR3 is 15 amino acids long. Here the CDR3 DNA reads TGTGCCAGCAGCTTGCCGGGATTATGGGACAATGAGCAGTTCTTC. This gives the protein CASSLPGLWDNEQFF.

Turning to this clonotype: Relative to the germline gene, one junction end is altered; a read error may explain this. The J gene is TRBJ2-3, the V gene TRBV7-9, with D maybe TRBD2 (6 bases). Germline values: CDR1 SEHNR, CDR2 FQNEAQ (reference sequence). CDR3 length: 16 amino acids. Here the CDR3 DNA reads TGTACCAGCAGCCTATTACTAGCAGGAGCCACAAATACGCAGTATTTT. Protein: CTSSLLLAGATNTQYF.

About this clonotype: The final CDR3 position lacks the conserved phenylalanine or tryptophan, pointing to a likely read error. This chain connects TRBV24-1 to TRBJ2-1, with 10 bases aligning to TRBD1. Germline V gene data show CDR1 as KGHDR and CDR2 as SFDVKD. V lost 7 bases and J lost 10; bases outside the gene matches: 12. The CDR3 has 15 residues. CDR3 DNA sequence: TGTGCCACCAGGGCCGGGACAGGGGATCTGGGCGAGCAGTTCCTC. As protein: CATRAGTGDLGEQFL.

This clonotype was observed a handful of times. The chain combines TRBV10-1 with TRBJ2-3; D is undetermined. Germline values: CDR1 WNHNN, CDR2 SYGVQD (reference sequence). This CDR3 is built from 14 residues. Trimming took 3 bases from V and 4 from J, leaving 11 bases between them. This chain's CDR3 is CASSEGQKADTQYF. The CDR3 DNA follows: TGCGCCAGCAGTGAAGGTCAGAAAGCAGATACGCAGTATTTT.

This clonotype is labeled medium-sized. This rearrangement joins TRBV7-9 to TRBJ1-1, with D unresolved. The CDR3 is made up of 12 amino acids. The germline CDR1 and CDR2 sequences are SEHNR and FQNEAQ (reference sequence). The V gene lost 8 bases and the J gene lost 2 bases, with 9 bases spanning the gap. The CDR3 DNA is TGTGCCAGCGGTACTTCAAACACTGAAGCTTTCTTT. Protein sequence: CASGTSNTEAFF.

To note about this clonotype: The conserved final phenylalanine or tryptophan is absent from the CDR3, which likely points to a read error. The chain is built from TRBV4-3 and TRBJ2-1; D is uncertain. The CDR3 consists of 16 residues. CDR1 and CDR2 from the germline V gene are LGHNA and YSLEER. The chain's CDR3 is CASNQDAGSSYNEQFL. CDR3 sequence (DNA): TGCGCAAGCAACCAAGATGCAGGAAGCTCCTACAATGAGCAGTTCTTA.

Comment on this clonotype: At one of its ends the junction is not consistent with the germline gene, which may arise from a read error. CDR3 nucleotides: TGTGCCAGCAACTTAGGGGCAGGAGGGCCTGGTGATACGCAGTATTTT. Amino acid sequence: CASNLGAGGPGDTQYF. The gene calls are TRBV7-8 and TRBJ2-3; a weak D match, TRBD2 (6 bases). Germline values: CDR1 SGHVS, CDR2 FQNEAQ. The length of the CDR3 is 16 residues.

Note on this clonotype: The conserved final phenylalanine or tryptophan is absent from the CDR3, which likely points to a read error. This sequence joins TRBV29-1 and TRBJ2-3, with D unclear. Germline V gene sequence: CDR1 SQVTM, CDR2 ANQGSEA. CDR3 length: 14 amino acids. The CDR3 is CSVEELSSIDTQYL. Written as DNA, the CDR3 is TGCAGCGTTGAAGAACTAAGTTCCATAGATACACAGTATCTT.

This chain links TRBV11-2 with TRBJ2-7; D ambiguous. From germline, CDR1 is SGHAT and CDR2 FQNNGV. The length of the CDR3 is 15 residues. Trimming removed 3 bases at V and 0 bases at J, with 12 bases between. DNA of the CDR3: TGTGCCAGCAGCTTTAATCTGGGAACCTCCTACGAGCAGTACTTC. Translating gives CASSFNLGTSYEQYF.

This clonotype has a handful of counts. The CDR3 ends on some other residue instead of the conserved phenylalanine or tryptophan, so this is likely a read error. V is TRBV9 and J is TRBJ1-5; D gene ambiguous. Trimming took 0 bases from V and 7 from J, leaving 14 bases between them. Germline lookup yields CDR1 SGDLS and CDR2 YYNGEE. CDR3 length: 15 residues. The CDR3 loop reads CASSVEGSPNQPQHL. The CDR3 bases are TGTGCCAGCAGCGTAGAGGGCTCCCCTAACCAGCCCCAGCATCTT.

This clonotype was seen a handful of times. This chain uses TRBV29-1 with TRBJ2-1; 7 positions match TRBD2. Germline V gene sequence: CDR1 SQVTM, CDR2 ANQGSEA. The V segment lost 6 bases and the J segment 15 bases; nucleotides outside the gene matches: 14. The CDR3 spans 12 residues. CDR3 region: CSVVRWEGRTFF. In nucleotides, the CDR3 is TGCAGCGTCGTGAGGTGGGAGGGCCGGACGTTCTTC.

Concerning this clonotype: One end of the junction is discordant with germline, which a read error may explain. CDR3 sequence (DNA): TGCAGTGCAGACGGGACTCCCGGCTATGACTACACCTTT. Protein product: CSADGTPGYDYTF. V gene TRBV20-1 combines with J gene TRBJ1-2; a possible D gene is TRBD1 (5 bases). This CDR3 contains 13 residues. The germline V gene has CDR1 DFQATT and CDR2 SNEGSKA (reference sequence).

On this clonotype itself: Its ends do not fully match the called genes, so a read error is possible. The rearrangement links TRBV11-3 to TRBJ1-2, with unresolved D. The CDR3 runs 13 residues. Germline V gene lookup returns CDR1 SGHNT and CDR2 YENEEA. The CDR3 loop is CASNAEAISGYTF. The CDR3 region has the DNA TGTGCCAGCAACGCTGAGGCGATATCGGGCTACACGTTC.

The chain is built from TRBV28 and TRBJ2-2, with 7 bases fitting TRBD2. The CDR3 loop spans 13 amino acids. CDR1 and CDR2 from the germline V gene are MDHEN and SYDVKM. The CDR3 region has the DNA TGTGTCAGGAGTTTGAGCGGGAACGGGGAGCTGTTTTTT. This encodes CVRSLSGNGELFF.

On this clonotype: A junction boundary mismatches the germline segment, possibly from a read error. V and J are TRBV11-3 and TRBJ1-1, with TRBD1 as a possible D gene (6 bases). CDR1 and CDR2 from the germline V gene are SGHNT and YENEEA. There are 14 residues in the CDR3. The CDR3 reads CDSSLETGSTEAFF. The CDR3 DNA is TGTGACAGCAGCTTAGAAACAGGGAGCACTGAAGCTTTCTTC.